The text below deals with one T cell receptor (beta chain). Its antigen is currently unknown. This specimen comes from a study of Tregs in tolerant kidney transplant recipients. Turning to the study itself: Mixed chimerism was transient after nonmyeloablative marrow transplants from related graft donors. Study conclusions and caveats: This study did not directly address biological reproducibility. Few patients were studied, so findings need validation in larger groups.

V was clipped by 3 bases and J by 5 bases; unmatched bases: 11. This CDR3 is built from 16 residues. The germline CDR1 and CDR2 sequences are PRHDT and FYEKMQ (reference sequence). Some clones are missing from TCRdb's copy, which holds only in-frame ones; the method was immunoSEQ multiplex PCR. The sample contains 98,000 or so clones, about 90% of which appear only once. Unstimulated Tregs (CD4+CD25+CD127-) and CD4+CD25- non-Tregs were sorted from PBMCs. The sequence was collected from a human donor who received a combined kidney and bone marrow transplant. This specimen consisted of CD4+ T cells from blood, obtained before the transplant. The rearrangement joins TRBV13 to TRBJ1-2, with TRBD1 matching 8 bases. CDR3 region: CASSLGQGANGYGYTF. As DNA, the CDR3 is TGTGCCAGCAGCTTGGGGCAGGGGGCGAATGGGTATGGCTACACCTTC.